The TCR beta chain under discussion was sequenced for a study (dated by TCRdb to about 2015). Notes on the research overall: The study set out to test whether tumor-infiltrating Tregs in breast cancer get recruited from blood Tregs or are instead converted in situ from other CD4+ T cell subsets.

CD4+CD45RO+CD25- cells were isolated as memory CD4+ T cells. Tregs, naive and memory CD4+ T cells from tumor, blood and ipsilateral draining lymph nodes of a handful of breast cancer patients underwent full-length TCR alpha and beta sequencing. Ficoll density gradient centrifugation was used to isolate mononuclear cells from lymph nodes or from more than 40 ml of peripheral blood. Sorted cell populations were confirmed by FACS to exceed 90% purity. Turning to this clonotype: What this receptor recognizes is not known. Base qualities were left out, and no much larger clone turns up one base away.

The investigation overall reported the following: The greatest overlap of tumor-infiltrating Treg TCR alpha and beta sequences was with tumor naive CD4+ T cells, followed next by blood naive CD4+ T cells. In terms of TCR gene usage, tumor memory CD4+ T cells clustered together with blood and lymph node memory CD4+ cells, as well as with lymph node naive CD4+ cells. The validation in the larger cohort was limited to a single TCR beta V-J rearrangement instead of whole repertoires.

Full-length TCR variable regions were amplified by 5' RACE PCR with constant-region reverse primers, followed by semi-nested PCR with Nested Universal Primer A. Using the ReliaPrep RNA Cell Miniprep System, total RNA was extracted, and the SMARTer RACE 5'/3' Kit was then used to reverse transcribe the RNA into 5'RACE-ready cDNA. Full-length TCR alpha and beta libraries were barcoded with multiplex adaptors and sequenced on an Illumina MiSeq. The original methods were these. For each of nine subset-tissue groups, sequencing data from the five patients were combined, and the groups were compared by unsupervised clustering of TCR gene usage. The Morisita-Horn index was used to calculate repertoire similarity, with shared sequences weighted according to their contribution to each repertoire. TCRdb applied fastp at Q25 and MiXCR to the public reads, then kept only in-frame beta chains. Rows with a matching CDR3 protein are joined into one entry that keeps the most common DNA and genes. These V and J calls derive from TCRdb rather than the authors' analysis. The sample table shows around 30,000 distinct CDR3 sequences, and 24% are seen once. 4.3% of the sample comes from the top ten.

The sequence was obtained from a female donor with breast cancer. The sequenced sample consisted of memory CD4+ T cells sorted from blood. This sample's cell subset or site label indicates: memory CD4+ T cells, CD4+CD45RO+CD25-.

In nucleotides, the sequence is TGTGCCAGCAGTAACTACGAGCAGTACTTC. It encodes CASSNYEQYF. The rearranged chain carries TRBV28 and TRBJ2-7, with no D gene named confidently. Trimming takes 5 bases from V and 3 bases from J, and the germline ends sit 2 bases apart. The germline V gene supplies CDR1 MDHEN and CDR2 SYDVKM. Counted from cysteine to phenylalanine, this CDR3 has 10 amino acids. Only the CDR3 region is kept as DNA, spanning 30 bases read in frame from base 1.